A selection of T cell receptor beta chains follows, all from one sample in a study of radiotherapy plus CTLA-4 blockade in lung cancer. Generated by immunoSEQ multiplex PCR, the TCRdb table keeps only in-frame clones and is missing some. The profile covers about 80,000 clones, with around 76% appearing a single time and under 25% taken by the ten largest. Source: peripheral blood, taken from a patient treated with radiotherapy plus ipilimumab. The receptors come from a human donor with non-small cell lung cancer whose response to radiotherapy plus ipilimumab could not be evaluated. Some clones in this sample may be carry-over from other donors' samples. Each CDR3 is given with its conserved first and last residue. A D gene is named only where the DNA matches it firmly. Size is stated for part of the rows, as once, few or many counts, or as a class when the clone is expanded.

TRBJ1-2	.	.	TRBV2	CASSERPGANYGYTF	TGTGCCAGCAGTGAAAGGCCAGGGGCCAACTATGGCTACACCTTC
TRBJ1-4	TRBD1	few	TRBV10-2	CASSPNRQGPGEKLFF	TGCGCCAGCAGCCCAAACCGACAGGGACCGGGTGAAAAACTGTTTTTT
TRBJ2-3	.	.	TRBV4-1	CASSRNSGSTDTQYF	TGCGCCAGCAGCCGAAATTCGGGTAGCACAGATACGCAGTATTTT
TRBJ2-1	TRBD1	.	TRBV30	CAWAGTAMYNEQFF	TGTGCCTGGGCCGGGACAGCAATGTACAATGAGCAGTTCTTC
TRBJ2-7	TRBD1	.	TRBV19	CASSGQGIYEQYF	TGTGCCAGCTCGGGACAGGGAATATACGAGCAGTACTTC
TRBJ2-5	TRBD2	few	TRBV4-1	CASSQPGLAGGSVETQYF	TGCGCCAGCAGCCAGCCGGGACTAGCGGGGGGGAGCGTTGAGACCCAGTACTTC
TRBJ2-7	TRBD1	.	TRBV7-2	CASSSTGTGPYEQYF	TGTGCCAGCAGCTCTACCGGGACAGGGCCCTACGAGCAGTACTTC
TRBJ1-5	TRBD1	medium-sized	TRBV7-9	CASSWDSSNQPQHF	TGTGCCAGCAGCTGGGACAGTAGCAATCAGCCCCAGCATTTT
TRBJ2-3	TRBD2	.	TRBV19	CASKRGMSTDTQYF	TGTGCCAGTAAGCGGGGAATGTCCACAGATACGCAGTATTTT
TRBJ2-4	.	.	TRBV4-3	CASSQVWSEEAKNIQYF	TGCGCCAGCAGCCAAGTTTGGTCAGAGGAAGCCAAAAACATTCAGTACTTC
TRBJ1-1	TRBD1	.	TRBV11-2	CASSLTGATEAFF	TGTGCCAGCAGCTTGACAGGGGCGACTGAAGCTTTCTTT
TRBJ2-7	.	.	TRBV7-9	CASSLGTFSYEQYF	TGTGCCAGCAGCTTAGGGACATTCTCCTACGAGCAGTACTTC
TRBJ2-3	.	.	TRBV7-2	CASSLSWADTQYF	TGTGCCAGCAGCTTATCTTGGGCGGATACGCAGTATTTT
TRBJ2-7	.	few	TRBV19	CASSLAPGYEQYF	TGTGCCAGTAGTCTCGCCCCGGGTTACGAGCAGTACTTC
TRBJ1-2	TRBD1	.	TRBV18	CASSKYRDRAGGYTF	TGTGCCAGCTCAAAATACCGGGACAGGGCCGGTGGCTACACCTTC
TRBJ2-3	TRBD2	once	TRBV4-1	CASSQEAPGTSGSTDTQYF	TGCGCCAGCAGCCAAGAAGCGCCCGGGACTAGCGGGAGCACAGATACGCAGTATTTT
TRBJ1-2	.	.	TRBV5-4	CASSLSGVYGYTF	TGTGCCAGCAGCTTATCCGGGGTCTATGGCTACACCTTC
TRBJ2-7	TRBD1	many	TRBV7-6	CASSLAGTGPYEQYF	TGTGCCAGCAGCTTGGCGGGGACAGGACCCTACGAGCAGTACTTC
TRBJ2-2	TRBD1	.	TRBV19	CASRGQGATGELFF	TGTGCCAGTAGGGGACAGGGGGCCACCGGGGAGCTGTTTTTT
TRBJ1-1	.	.	TRBV7-2	CASSSHSGTEAFF	TGTGCCAGCAGCTCCCACTCGGGAACTGAAGCTTTCTTT
TRBJ2-2	TRBD1	.	TRBV27	CASSPRDREGDTGELFF	TGTGCCAGCAGTCCCCGGGACAGGGAGGGGGACACCGGGGAGCTGTTTTTT
TRBJ1-5	.	.	TRBV5-5	CASSFSRVSQPQHF	TGTGCCAGCAGCTTCTCCAGGGTGTCTCAGCCCCAGCATTTT
TRBJ1-5	.	.	TRBV15	CATSRAVPATEQPQHF	TGTGCCACCAGCAGAGCCGTACCAGCGACTGAACAGCCCCAGCATTTT
TRBJ1-2	TRBD1	.	TRBV19	CASTVTGMRSYTF	TGTGCCAGTACGGTGACAGGGATGAGGAGCTACACCTTC
TRBJ2-3	.	few	TRBV27	CASTLRATGFTDTQYF	TGTGCCAGCACATTACGAGCGACAGGATTCACAGATACGCAGTATTTT
TRBJ2-7	TRBD1	few	TRBV19	CASSISTTGDEQYF	TGTGCCAGTAGTATAAGCACGACAGGGGACGAGCAGTACTTC
TRBJ2-7	TRBD2	.	TRBV11-2	CASSLGFLAGAYEQYF	TGTGCCAGCAGCTTAGGGTTTCTAGCGGGGGCCTACGAGCAGTACTTC
TRBJ1-2	TRBD1	.	TRBV27	CASSPRQGGGYGYTF	TGTGCCAGCAGTCCCCGACAGGGGGGAGGCTATGGCTACACCTTC
TRBJ2-5	TRBD1	few	TRBV6-6	CASSYTGGHQETQYF	TGTGCCAGCAGTTACACAGGGGGACACCAAGAGACCCAGTACTTC
TRBJ2-3	.	.	TRBV5-4	CASRSGLPSTDTQYF	TGTGCCAGCAGATCTGGACTACCTAGCACAGATACGCAGTATTTT
TRBJ2-7	TRBD1	.	TRBV5-1	CASSSGQGVVDEQYF	TGCGCCAGCAGCTCGGGACAGGGGGTAGTCGACGAGCAGTACTTC
TRBJ2-3	.	.	TRBV5-1	CASSEQGSADTQYF	TGCGCCAGCAGCGAGCAGGGTTCCGCAGATACGCAGTATTTT
TRBJ1-1	.	once	TRBV27	CASSPIWGLNTEAFF	TGTGCCAGCAGTCCAATCTGGGGGCTGAACACTGAAGCTTTCTTT
TRBJ2-3	TRBD1	.	TRBV5-1	CASSLPGGVGDTQYF	TGCGCCAGCAGCTTACCAGGGGGCGTGGGAGATACGCAGTATTTT
TRBJ2-3	.	few	TRBV5-1	CASSPGHVLTDTQYF	TGCGCCAGCAGCCCCGGACACGTATTGACGGATACGCAGTATTTT
TRBJ2-7	.	.	TRBV28	CASSFYPGYEQYF	TGTGCCAGCAGCTTCTACCCCGGCTACGAGCAGTACTTC
TRBJ2-7	.	.	TRBV19	CASSQGLPRDEQYF	TGTGCCAGTAGTCAGGGCCTCCCCCGGGACGAGCAGTACTTC
TRBJ1-2	TRBD1	.	TRBV7-2	CASSLDRGEYGYTF	TGTGCCAGCAGCCTAGACAGGGGAGAGTATGGCTACACCTTC
TRBJ2-1	TRBD1	.	TRBV5-8	CASPRDRAFHNEQFF	TGTGCCAGCCCGCGGGACAGGGCTTTCCACAATGAGCAGTTCTTC
TRBJ2-1	.	.	TRBV5-1	CASSPGRTYNEQFF	TGCGCCAGCTCCCCGGGGAGAACCTACAATGAGCAGTTCTTC
TRBJ1-6	.	.	TRBV7-2	CASSLVTWSPIAYSPLHF	TGTGCCAGCAGCTTAGTAACATGGAGCCCCATAGCTTATTCACCCCTCCACTTT
TRBJ1-2	.	.	TRBV6-4	CASSDYRVRGYTF	TGTGCCAGCAGTGACTATCGGGTTCGTGGCTACACCTTC
TRBJ1-2	.	few	TRBV5-4	CASSLWGRTAYGYTF	TGTGCCAGCAGCTTGTGGGGGCGGACAGCCTATGGCTACACCTTC
TRBJ2-2	.	few	TRBV5-1	CASSPITGKSGELFF	TGCGCCAGCAGCCCCATCACAGGGAAGAGCGGGGAGCTGTTTTTT
TRBJ2-5	TRBD2	.	TRBV9	CASSVGLAGGSQETQYF	TGTGCCAGCAGCGTAGGACTAGCGGGAGGGTCCCAAGAGACCCAGTACTTC
TRBJ1-1	.	once	TRBV6-5	CASSKFQGSEAFF	TGTGCCAGCAGTAAATTCCAGGGGTCTGAAGCTTTCTTT
TRBJ1-5	TRBD1	.	TRBV18	CASSEGQAFNQPQHF	TGTGCCAGCTCAGAGGGACAGGCTTTCAATCAGCCCCAGCATTTT
TRBJ2-5	.	.	TRBV19	CASSMGPATQYF	TGTGCCAGTAGTATGGGCCCTGCGACCCAGTACTTC
TRBJ2-5	TRBD1	.	TRBV5-1	CASSLQGRGETQYF	TGCGCCAGCAGCTTACAGGGGAGAGGCGAGACCCAGTACTTC
TRBJ2-2	TRBD1	.	TRBV5-1	CASSSQGAGTGELFF	TGCGCCAGCAGCTCGCAGGGGGCGGGCACCGGGGAGCTGTTTTTT
TRBJ1-2	.	.	TRBV2	CASSERTGNYGYTF	TGTGCCAGCAGTGAAAGAACAGGGAACTATGGCTACACCTTC
TRBJ2-7	.	.	TRBV28	CASSTVHEQYF	TGTGCCAGCAGTACAGTCCACGAGCAGTACTTC